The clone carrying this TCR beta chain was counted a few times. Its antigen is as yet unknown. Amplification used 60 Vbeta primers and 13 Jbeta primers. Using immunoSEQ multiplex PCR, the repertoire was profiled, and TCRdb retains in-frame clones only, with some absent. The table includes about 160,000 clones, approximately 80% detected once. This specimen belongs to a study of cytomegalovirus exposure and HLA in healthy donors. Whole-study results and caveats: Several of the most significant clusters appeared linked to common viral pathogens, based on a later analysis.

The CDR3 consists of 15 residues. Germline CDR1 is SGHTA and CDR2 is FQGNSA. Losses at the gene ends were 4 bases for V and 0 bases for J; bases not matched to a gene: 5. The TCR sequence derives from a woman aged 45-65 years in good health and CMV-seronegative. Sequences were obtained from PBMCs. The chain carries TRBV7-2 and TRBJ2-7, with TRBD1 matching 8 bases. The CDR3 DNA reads TGTGCCAGCAGCTCCCGGACAGGGAGCTCCTACGAGCAGTACTTC. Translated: CASSSRTGSSYEQYF.